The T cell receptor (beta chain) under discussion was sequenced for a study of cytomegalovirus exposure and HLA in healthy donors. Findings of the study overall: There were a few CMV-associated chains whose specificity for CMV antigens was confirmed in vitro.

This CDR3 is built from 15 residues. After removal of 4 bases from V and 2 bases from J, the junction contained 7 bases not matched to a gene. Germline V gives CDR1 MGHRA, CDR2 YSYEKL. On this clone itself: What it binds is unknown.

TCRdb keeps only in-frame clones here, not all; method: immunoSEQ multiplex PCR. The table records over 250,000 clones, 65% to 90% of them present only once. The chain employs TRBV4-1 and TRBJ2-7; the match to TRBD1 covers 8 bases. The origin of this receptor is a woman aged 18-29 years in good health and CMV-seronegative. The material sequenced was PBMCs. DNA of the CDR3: TGCGCCAGCAGCCCCAGGACAGGGTCCCCCTACGAGCAGTACTTC. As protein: CASSPRTGSPYEQYF.